This record looks at one T cell receptor beta chain sequence and its context. Its antigen is unknown. These data come from a study of T cells after posttransplantation cyclophosphamide. Data came from immunoSEQ multiplex PCR; TCRdb stores just in-frame clones and leaves some out. The profile covers about 36,000 clones, with around 80% appearing a single time and 8.1% taken by the ten largest. A marrow graft followed busulfan-fludarabine conditioning, with cyclophosphamide on days +3 and +4. Study outcomes and limitations: Tissue-infiltrating T cells from skin or gut overlapped little with blood T cells. TRB clonality was highly associated with recipient CMV seropositivity and reactivation. Donor CD8+ memory clones often dominated recipient blood repertoires at later times.

Trimming stripped 6 bases from V and 1 base from J, with 10 bases between. Germline CDR1 reads MNHNY; CDR2 reads SVGAGI (reference sequence). This CDR3 is 15 amino acids long. This sample comprised CD4+ T cells sorted from blood, obtained roughly 2,000 days after a stem cell transplant with posttransplant cyclophosphamide. The sequence derives from a female patient in her 40s who received an allogeneic stem cell transplant from a related donor, was CMV-positive, and had no GVHD. Some T cells may arise from the graft donor. This sequence joins TRBV6-6 and TRBJ2-6; maybe TRBD2 (6 bases). This chain's CDR3 is CASRNGGSGANVLTF. The CDR3 DNA is TGTGCCAGCAGGAACGGGGGATCTGGGGCCAACGTCCTGACTTTC.